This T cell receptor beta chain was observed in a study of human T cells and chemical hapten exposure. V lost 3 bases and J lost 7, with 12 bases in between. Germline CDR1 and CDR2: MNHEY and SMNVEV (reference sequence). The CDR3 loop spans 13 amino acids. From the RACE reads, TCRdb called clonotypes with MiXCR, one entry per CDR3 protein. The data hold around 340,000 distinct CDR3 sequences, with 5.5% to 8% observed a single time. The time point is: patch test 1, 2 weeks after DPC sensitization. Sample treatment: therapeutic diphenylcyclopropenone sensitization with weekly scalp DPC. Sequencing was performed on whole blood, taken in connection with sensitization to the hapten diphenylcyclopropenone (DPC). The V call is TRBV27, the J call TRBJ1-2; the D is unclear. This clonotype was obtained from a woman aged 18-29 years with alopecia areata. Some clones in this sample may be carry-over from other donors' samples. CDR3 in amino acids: CASSFSGDLGYTF. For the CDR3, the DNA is TGTGCCAGCAGTTTTTCAGGAGATCTTGGCTACACCTTC.